A selection of T cell receptor beta chains follows, all from one sample in a study of blood T cell repertoires in COVID-19. Profiling relied on immunoSEQ multiplex PCR, and the TCRdb table lists in-frame clones only, not all of them. The table has about 85,000 clones, around 90% seen once. Sequencing was done on a sample of peripheral blood. The origin of the receptors is an elderly woman with active or convalescent COVID-19. CDR3s include the opening cysteine and the closing phenylalanine or tryptophan. Each record gives: clone size, V gene, J gene, D gene, CDR3 DNA, CDR3 protein. The D gene is left open where the match is weak. Only part of the rows carry a size: once, few, many, or a class if the clone is expanded.

>few|TRBV5-1|TRBJ2-5|-
TGCGCCAGCAGCGGAGAGCCGGGATTGGGAGCCCAGTACTTC
CASSGEPGLGAQYF
>-|TRBV7-2|TRBJ1-6|TRBD1
TGTGCCAGCAGACAAGGGACAGGGGGCGCTTCACCCCTCCACTTT
CASRQGTGGASPLHF
>-|TRBV19|TRBJ1-3|-
TGTGCCAGTAGTATCTTCCCAGGCCGGGGGGACACCATATATTTT
CASSIFPGRGDTIYF
>-|TRBV15|TRBJ1-2|-
TGTGCCACCAGCAGAGATCGGCAGGGTCTTGGCTACACCTTC
CATSRDRQGLGYTF
>once|TRBV7-9|TRBJ1-3|-
TGTGCCAGCAGCCGATTCACGACTTATGAATTAAGTTCTGGAAACACCATATATTTT
CASSRFTTYELSSGNTIYF
>-|TRBV28|TRBJ2-3|-
TGTGCCAGCATCTCACACCAGGGACTCCCGAAGGACACAGATACGCAGTATTTT
CASISHQGLPKDTDTQYF
>-|TRBV10-3|TRBJ1-6|TRBD1
TGTGCCATCAGTGAGTCAAGAGGGGGCGAAAATTCACCCCTCCACTTT
CAISESRGGENSPLHF
>-|TRBV19|TRBJ1-5|TRBD1
TGTGCCAGTAGTGCCGATTCGCCCGGGACAGGGTGGGGTGTTCAGCCCCAGCATTTT
CASSADSPGTGWGVQPQHF
>-|TRBV18|TRBJ1-3|-
TGTGCCAGCTCACCCTACATCGACAGCTCTGGAAACACCATATATTTT
CASSPYIDSSGNTIYF
>-|TRBV10-3|TRBJ1-3|-
TGTGCCATCAGTGAGGGGGACTCTGTCAGAAACACCATATATTTT
CAISEGDSVRNTIYF
>-|TRBV27|TRBJ2-5|-
TGTGCCAGCAGTTTAGGTGTGGGCTTCCAAGAGACCCAGTACTTC
CASSLGVGFQETQYF
>-|TRBV27|TRBJ1-5|TRBD1
TGTGCCAGCAGTTCCCCGGGACAGGGAATCAGCAATCAGCCCCAGCATTTT
CASSSPGQGISNQPQHF
>-|TRBV19|TRBJ2-7|TRBD1
TGTGCCAGTAGTCTTCGGACAGGGTCCGGCTACGAGCAGTACTTC
CASSLRTGSGYEQYF
>-|TRBV9|TRBJ2-1|TRBD2
TGTGCCAGCAGCGTAGAGGGACTAGCGTCGGGTGAGCAGTTCTTC
CASSVEGLASGEQFF
>-|TRBV27|TRBJ1-1|TRBD1
TGTGCCAGCAGTCGAATAGGGACAGGGATGAACACTGAAGCTTTCTTT
CASSRIGTGMNTEAFF
>few|TRBV29-1|TRBJ1-2|TRBD1
TGCAGCGTTGAACTGACAGGGATAGTCGGAGATGGCTACACCTTC
CSVELTGIVGDGYTF
>-|TRBV6-1|TRBJ2-7|TRBD2
TGTGCCAGCAGTGCGGCTAGCGGGCGAAGCTCCTACGAGCAGTACTTC
CASSAASGRSSYEQYF
>-|TRBV5-4|TRBJ2-3|-
TGTGCCAGCAGATTTCGACAGGCTCAAACAGATACGCAGTATTTT
CASRFRQAQTDTQYF
>-|TRBV10-3|TRBJ2-5|TRBD2
TGTGCCATCAGTGAGTCGAGAGGGGAGGGAGAGACCCAGTACTTC
CAISESRGEGETQYF
>many|TRBV27|TRBJ1-5|-
TGTGCCAGCAGTTTAAGAGGGGGTCAGCCCCAGCATTTT
CASSLRGGQPQHF
>-|TRBV5-6|TRBJ2-5|-
TGTGCCAGCAGTCGAGCGGGTATAGAGACCCAGTACTTC
CASSRAGIETQYF
>-|TRBV29-1|TRBJ1-4|-
TGCAGCGTTGGGCAGGGAATAACTAATGAAAAACTGTTTTTT
CSVGQGITNEKLFF
>-|TRBV19|TRBJ2-3|TRBD2
TGTGCCAGTTCTCGACTAGCGGGAGGGCCTGGGACAGATACGCAGTATTTT
CASSRLAGGPGTDTQYF
>-|TRBV21-1|TRBJ2-1|-
TGTGCCAGCAGCAAATCGGCCGGGTTAAATGAGCAGTTCTTC
CASSKSAGLNEQFF
>-|TRBV5-4|TRBJ1-3|TRBD1
TGTGCCAGCAGCCGGACAGGGCCTGGAAACACCATATATTTT
CASSRTGPGNTIYF
>-|TRBV28|TRBJ1-4|-
TGTGCCAGCAGTTTATGGGGTCGACAGATGAGTGAAAAACTGTTTTTT
CASSLWGRQMSEKLFF
>-|TRBV7-5|TRBJ1-5|-
TGTGCCAGAAGCCCCGGGACAGCAATTTATTATAGCAATCAGCCCCAGCATTTT
CARSPGTAIYYSNQPQHF
>-|TRBV28|TRBJ1-1|-
TGTGCCAGCAGTTTAAGGCTTATAGCTGTCTCTGAAGCTTTCTTT
CASSLRLIAVSEAFF
>-|TRBV27|TRBJ2-5|-
TGTGCCAGCAGTCTCCGGCGCAGGGATGAGACCCAGTACTTC
CASSLRRRDETQYF